This T cell receptor (beta chain) comes out of a study of blood T cell repertoires in COVID-19. Across the study: Both acute and convalescent COVID-19 samples were obtained from the United States, Italy and Spain.

Enrolled through a virtual design, the participants were between roughly 18 and 90 years of age and came from under 30 US areas. What the recovered Cohort 3 donors had was two negative PCRs, clearance, or symptom resolution. The length of the CDR3 is 14 residues. The germline gives CDR1 MNHEY, CDR2 SVGAGI. V lost 7 bases and J lost 5; bases outside the gene matches: 8. Per the original methods: Amplification of reference gene primers was used by the study to estimate nucleated cell counts. The protocol was immunoSEQ multiplex PCR, while the TCRdb copy is restricted to in-frame clones and leaves out a portion. That table gives V, J and clone size, and the DNA gave D and trimming. Here the sample spans 250,000 to 350,000 clones, more than 85% being singletons.

What was sequenced was PBMCs or T cells enriched from blood (not recorded which). This TCR was recovered from a woman in her thirties who had recovered from COVID-19. The chain recombines TRBV6-5 with TRBJ2-1, with 7 bases fitting TRBD2. The CDR3 region has the DNA TGTGCCAGCATCCGGAGGGAGGGCAACAATGAGCAGTTCTTC. It translates to CASIRREGNNEQFF.